This TCR beta chain was observed in a study of graft-versus-host responses after intestinal transplantation. General study points: Individuals who had graft-donor T cell macrochimerism had allografts that showed high graft-versus-host to host-versus-graft clonal ratios.

Profiled with immunoSEQ multiplex PCR; TCRdb holds only in-frame clones, not every one. This sample yields around 78,000 clones, of which around 86% are seen a single time; around 8% belongs to the top ten. With respect to this clone: Its matching antigen is unknown.

In germline, CDR1 is SGHRS, CDR2 YFSETQ. The CDR3 is 15 amino acids. Trimming pared 5 bases from V and 5 bases from J, leaving 19 bases between. Source: unstimulated CD8+ T cells sorted from spleen or lymph node cells, taken before transplant. The chain couples TRBV5-1 to TRBJ2-5; perhaps TRBD1 as D (6 bases). This sequence originates from a human donor who was the organ donor for an intestinal transplant. The CDR3 DNA reads as TGCGCCAGCAGAGTTACAGGGCATGAGGGGGAGACCCAGTACTTC. Protein sequence: CASRVTGHEGETQYF.